Presented here are 16 T cell receptor beta chains from one specimen sequenced in a study of T cell repertoires in cytomegalovirus infection. TCRdb re-called the reads with MiXCR, one entry per CDR3 protein. The data contain roughly 720,000 distinct CDR3 sequences, approximately 40% of them singletons. Sequenced input: PBMCs. Source of these receptors: a human donor in good health (CMV status not recorded). Some clones in this sample may be carry-over from other donors' samples.

This clonotype was detected only a few times. The chain joins TRBV11-1 to TRBJ2-5; weak D call: TRBD1 (5 bases). The germline CDR1 and CDR2 sequences are SGHAT and FQDESV (reference sequence). This CDR3 is 14 amino acids long. V lost 4 bases, J lost 5 bases, and 14 bases lay in between. The CDR3, as DNA: TGTGCCAGCAGCTCGCGAGTTGGGGCGGAGACCCAGTACTTC. It specifies CASSSRVGAETQYF.

This chain uses TRBV12-3 or TRBV12-4 with TRBJ2-3, with D perhaps matching TRBD1 or TRBD2 (5 bases each). The CDR3 is 15 amino acids. The V gene lost 4 bases and the J gene lost 0 bases, with 11 bases spanning the gap. The CDR3 region is CASSCWGTSTDTQYF. In DNA form, the CDR3 reads TGTGCCAGCAGTTGCTGGGGGACCAGCACAGATACGCAGTATTTT.

V gene TRBV7-6 combines with J gene TRBJ2-5; 7 bases map to TRBD2. V lost 1 base, J lost 5 bases, and 7 bases stayed unmatched. CDR1 SGHVS and CDR2 FNYEAQ come from the germline V gene. The CDR3 contains 15 residues. The CDR3 region has the DNA TGTGCCAGCAGCTTAGTCGAGCGGGGTTGGGAGACCCAGTACTTC. It specifies CASSLVERGWETQYF.

This clonotype has ten or more counts. The CDR3 region has the DNA TGTGCCAGCAGCTTACGACTAGCGGGGAACAATGAGCAGTTCTTC. Protein sequence: CASSLRLAGNNEQFF. The chain recombines TRBV7-8 with TRBJ2-1; 11 bases line up with TRBD2. The CDR3 extends over 15 amino acids. J gave up 5 bases and V 2 bases, and 2 bases lay outside the gene matches. The germline CDR1 and CDR2 sequences are SGHVS and FQNEAQ. The entire variable domain, with the rest obtained from reference TRBV7-8 and TRBJ2-1, is as follows: GAGVSQSPRYKVAKRGQDVALRCDPISGHVSLFWYQQALGQGPEFLTYFQNEAQLDKSGLPSDRFFAERPEGSVSTLKIQRTQQEDSAVYLCASSLRLAGNNEQFFGPGTRLTVL.

The CDR3 sequence is CASSTPGQETQYF. CDR3 coding DNA: TGTGCCAGCAGTACACCGGGACAGGAGACCCAGTACTTC. The chain combines TRBV28 with TRBJ2-5; 7 bases are shared with TRBD1. CDR1 is MDHEN and CDR2 is SYDVKM in the germline V gene. This CDR3 region has 13 residues. With 5 bases clipped from V and 5 bases from J, the junction kept 5 bases outside the gene matches.

The sample holds many counts of this clonotype. The junction departs from germline at one end; a sequencing error may be responsible. The chain carries TRBV28 and TRBJ2-3; the D gene is possibly TRBD2 (6 bases). This CDR3 contains 14 residues. Germline CDR1 reads MDHEN; CDR2 reads SYDVKM. The chain's CDR3 is CASSLSGGTDTQYF. The DNA of the CDR3 is TGTGCCAGCAGCTTATCGGGAGGCACAGATACGCAGTATTTT.

The V call is TRBV6-6, the J call TRBJ1-5, with 7 bases that match TRBD1. This CDR3 has 15 amino acids. Germline loops: CDR1 MNHNY, CDR2 SVGAGI (reference sequence). The V and J ends lost 5 bases and 15 bases, in that order; junction bases with no gene match: 19. The CDR3 reads CASSPRGQQLSARHF. Here the CDR3 DNA reads TGTGCCAGCAGTCCTCGGGGACAGCAACTATCAGCCCGGCATTTT.

J is TRBJ2-5 and V is TRBV20-1; D perhaps matches TRBD2 (6 bases). V was shortened by 3 bases and J by 4 bases, with 15 bases between the two germline ends. The CDR3 loop spans 14 amino acids. In germline, CDR1 is DFQATT, CDR2 SNEGSKA (reference sequence). This CDR3 reads CSARGKLGGETQYF. The CDR3 DNA sequence: TGCAGTGCTAGGGGGAAGCTGGGGGGAGAGACCCAGTACTTC.

In this sample, this clonotype turned up a few times. V usage is TRBV10-3 and J usage is TRBJ2-7; D call uncertain. V was pared by 4 bases and J by 3 bases, with 10 bases between. Germline V gene lookup returns CDR1 ENHRY and CDR2 SYGVKD. There are 13 residues in the CDR3. CDR3 in DNA: TGTGCCATCAGTGGGGGTCAGAACTACGAGCAGTACTTC. It codes for CAISGGQNYEQYF.

This chain uses TRBV12-3 or TRBV12-4 with TRBJ2-1; tentative D call: TRBD2 (5 bases). CDR3 length equals 14 residues. V gave up 0 bases and J gave up 5 bases, with 8 bases separating them. The CDR3, as DNA: TGTGCCAGCAGTTTAGCGGGAGCCCACAATGAGCAGTTCTTC. Its translation: CASSLAGAHNEQFF.

This clonotype was seen only a few times. V gene TRBV27 combines with J gene TRBJ2-1, with 13 bases that match TRBD2. CDR3 size: 18 residues. The J segment lost 1 base and the V segment lost 5 bases, leaving 8 bases of the junction unmatched. The V gene's germline CDR1 is MNHEY and CDR2 SMNVEV (reference sequence). CDR3 bases: TGTGCCAGCAGTAATACTAGCGGGAGGGCCGGGTCCTACAATGAGCAGTTCTTC. This translates into CASSNTSGRAGSYNEQFF.

CDR3 loop: CSVEDPRARDEQYF. The CDR3 coding sequence is TGCAGCGTTGAAGATCCCAGGGCGCGGGACGAGCAGTACTTC. V and J are TRBV29-1 and TRBJ2-7; perhaps D is TRBD1 or TRBD2 (5 bases each). In germline, CDR1 is SQVTM, CDR2 ANQGSEA. CDR3 size: 14 residues. Trimming removed 0 bases at V and 5 bases at J, with 14 bases between.

In the case of this clonotype: A read error may produce the germline difference seen at one junction end. The V gene is TRBV28, the J gene TRBJ1-3, with unresolved D. This CDR3 has 15 residues. Germline lookup yields CDR1 MDHEN and CDR2 SYDVKM. The CDR3 here is CASSLNRVSGNSIYF. CDR3 in DNA: TGTGCCAGCAGTTTAAACCGGGTCTCTGGAAACTCCATATATTTT. Full variable domain (outside the CDR3, taken from reference TRBV28 and TRBJ1-3): DVKVTQSSRYLVKRTGEKVFLECVQDMDHENMFWYRQDPGLGLRLIYFSYDVKMKEKGDIPEGYSVSREKKERFSLILESASTNQTSMYLCASSLNRVSGNSIYFGEGSWLTVV.

This clonotype was recorded at least ten times. This chain connects TRBV7-2 to TRBJ2-1, with TRBD1 matching 10 bases. The CDR3 runs 14 residues. The ends lost 5 bases at V and 7 bases at J; junction bases unmatched: 5. The V gene's germline CDR1 is SGHTA and CDR2 FQGNSA. The CDR3 protein is CASSTRTGGNEQFF. CDR3 nucleotides: TGTGCCAGCAGCACCCGGACAGGGGGGAATGAGCAGTTCTTC. Full variable domain (rest looked up from reference TRBV7-2 and TRBJ2-1): GAGVSQSPSNKVTEKGKDVELRCDPISGHTALYWYRQSLGQGLEFLIYFQGNSAPDKSGLPSDRFSAERTGGSVSTLTIQRTQQEDSAVYLCASSTRTGGNEQFFGPGTRLTVL.

This clonotype was observed once. One end of the junction fails to match germline, which may point to a read error. The rearrangement links TRBV6-6 to TRBJ1-5, with 12 bases aligning to TRBD1. The CDR3 totals 15 residues. CDR1 MNHNY and CDR2 SVGAGI come from the germline V gene (reference sequence). CDR3 amino acids: CDSSYYGTGGHPQHF. Here the CDR3 DNA reads TGTGACAGCAGTTACTACGGGACAGGGGGCCATCCCCAGCATTTT.

This clonotype was recorded a few times. The chain has TRBV6-8 and TRBJ2-1; D possibly corresponds to TRBD2 (5 bases). The CDR3 extends over 16 amino acids. Trimming stripped 2 bases from V and 0 bases from J, with 11 bases between. The germline V gene encodes CDR1 MNHGY and CDR2 SAAAGT. CDR3 DNA: TGTGCCAGCAGTTACGATGGACGGGACTCCTACAATGAGCAGTTCTTC. Protein: CASSYDGRDSYNEQFF.